These T cell receptor beta chains were read from a single sample in a study of cytomegalovirus exposure and HLA in healthy donors. The table came from immunoSEQ multiplex PCR; TCRdb's copy has only in-frame clones and leaves some out. The repertoire holds 200,000 to 250,000 clones, with 85% to 90% as singletons. Sequencing used PBMCs. These receptors were collected from a human donor in good health. Both conserved end residues are part of each CDR3. The D gene is left open where the match is weak. Some rows mark clone size as missing; the rest say once, few, many or name a class of expanded clone.

TRBJ2-2,NA,few,TRBV29-1,CSVVGAKLHGTGELFF,TGCAGCGTTGTTGGGGCCAAACTACACGGGACCGGGGAGCTGTTTTTT
TRBJ2-2,NA,NA,TRBV7-9,CASSLTPGTGELFF,TGTGCCAGCAGCCTAACTCCAGGAACCGGGGAGCTGTTTTTT
TRBJ2-2,NA,NA,TRBV7-6,CASSLDAARGTGELFF,TGTGCCAGCAGCTTAGATGCGGCCCGAGGCACCGGGGAGCTGTTTTTT
TRBJ2-3,TRBD2,NA,TRBV5-4,CASSSSGSTDTQYF,TGTGCCAGCAGTTCTAGCGGGAGCACAGATACGCAGTATTTT
TRBJ2-7,TRBD2,NA,TRBV15,CATSRGLAGGYEQYF,TGTGCCACCAGCAGAGGACTAGCGGGAGGTTACGAGCAGTACTTC
TRBJ2-3,TRBD1,NA,TRBV5-3,CARSHFQGARTDTQYF,TGTGCCAGAAGCCATTTTCAGGGGGCCAGGACAGATACGCAGTATTTT
TRBJ2-3,TRBD2,NA,TRBV18,CASSAASGRDTQYF,TGTGCCAGCTCTGCGGCTAGCGGGAGAGATACGCAGTATTTT
TRBJ2-7,NA,NA,TRBV25-1,CASSELTAPTYEQYF,TGTGCCAGCAGTGAATTGACAGCGCCAACCTACGAGCAGTACTTC
TRBJ1-6,NA,once,TRBV4-1,CASSQDLVPRDSPLHF,TGCGCCAGCAGCCAAGATCTGGTGCCCCGAGATTCACCCCTCCACTTT
TRBJ2-7,TRBD1,few,TRBV15,CATSERPGQLYEQYF,TGTGCCACCAGCGAGCGACCGGGACAGCTCTACGAGCAGTACTTC
TRBJ1-4,NA,NA,TRBV12-2,CASRLARSTGGPFSGEKLFF,TGTGCAAGTCGCTTAGCTCGTAGCACAGGGGGCCCTTTCTCGGGAGAAAAACTGTTTTTT
TRBJ2-1,TRBD2,NA,TRBV7-6,CASSLDTGTSGSSYNEQFF,TGTGCCAGCAGCTTAGATACTGGGACTAGCGGTAGCTCCTACAATGAGCAGTTCTTC
TRBJ2-7,NA,once,TRBV4-1,CASSQVDSGSSYEQYF,TGCGCCAGCAGCCAAGTTGATAGCGGAAGCTCCTACGAGCAGTACTTC
TRBJ1-5,TRBD1,once,TRBV4-2,CASSPGESTGVQPQHF,TGTGCCAGCAGCCCAGGGGAGAGTACAGGGGTTCAGCCCCAGCATTTT
TRBJ2-3,TRBD2,NA,TRBV14,CASSYGFLSAGGGDTQYF,TGTGCCAGCAGCTATGGGTTTTTAAGCGCGGGAGGAGGAGATACGCAGTATTTT
TRBJ2-1,TRBD1,NA,TRBV7-3,CASSSTTGYEQFF,TGTGCCAGCAGCTCCACGACAGGGTATGAGCAGTTCTTC
TRBJ1-6,TRBD1,NA,TRBV7-9,CASSPKDRENSPLHF,TGTGCCAGCAGCCCCAAGGACAGGGAGAATTCACCCCTCCACTTT
TRBJ2-5,NA,NA,TRBV23-1,CASIGEEGRCWETQYF,TGCGCCAGCATCGGGGAGGAGGGCCGGTGTTGGGAGACCCAGTACTTC
TRBJ2-1,TRBD1,once,TRBV28,CASSSRHLRGPGNNEQFF,TGTGCCAGCAGTTCGCGACACCTCAGGGGGCCGGGGAACAATGAGCAGTTCTTC
TRBJ2-7,TRBD2,NA,TRBV4-2,CASSQDGTSGSGGPYEQYF,TGTGCCAGCAGCCAAGATGGCACTAGCGGGAGCGGTGGACCCTACGAGCAGTACTTC
TRBJ2-3,TRBD2,NA,TRBV6-5,CASSSVAGDLDTQYF,TGTGCCAGCAGTTCGGTAGCGGGAGATCTAGATACGCAGTATTTT
TRBJ2-7,TRBD1,NA,TRBV7-9,CASTSDRVPYEQYF,TGTGCCAGCACCTCGGACAGGGTCCCCTACGAGCAGTACTTC
TRBJ2-1,TRBD1,few,TRBV4-2,CASSVDRGAYNEQFF,TGTGCCAGCAGCGTAGACAGGGGCGCCTACAATGAGCAGTTCTTC
TRBJ1-5,NA,NA,TRBV27,CASRQLYGNQPQHF,TGTGCCAGCCGCCAGTTATATGGTAACCAGCCCCAGCATTTT
TRBJ1-1,TRBD1,few,TRBV7-2,CASSAGQGNTEAFF,TGTGCCAGCAGTGCAGGACAGGGAAACACTGAAGCTTTCTTT
TRBJ2-1,TRBD2,once,TRBV28,CASSTAGGLREQFF,TGTGCCAGCAGTACAGCGGGAGGGTTGCGGGAGCAGTTCTTC
TRBJ2-1,NA,NA,TRBV5-1,CATTTGEGSYNEQFF,TGCGCCACCACGACAGGGGAGGGCTCCTACAATGAGCAGTTCTTC
TRBJ2-3,TRBD2,NA,TRBV5-1,CASSLSPGTSVTSTDTQYF,TGCGCCAGCAGCCTTAGCCCCGGGACTAGCGTTACTAGCACAGATACGCAGTATTTT
TRBJ1-1,TRBD1,NA,TRBV6-6,CASSEPPDRGGTEAFF,TGTGCCAGCAGCGAACCCCCAGACAGGGGGGGCACTGAAGCTTTCTTT
TRBJ2-3,TRBD2,NA,TRBV2,CARTSGSGSDTQYF,TGTGCCAGAACAAGCGGGAGTGGTTCAGATACGCAGTATTTT
TRBJ2-5,TRBD2,few,TRBV5-1,CASSVAGGETQYF,TGCGCCAGCAGCGTCGCGGGGGGAGAGACCCAGTACTTC
TRBJ2-7,TRBD1,NA,TRBV18,CASSQTGDHEQYF,TGTGCCAGCTCACAAACAGGGGACCACGAGCAGTACTTC
TRBJ2-7,NA,NA,TRBV5-5,CASSLRSLGGYEQYF,TGTGCCAGCAGCTTACGCTCTTTAGGGGGCTACGAGCAGTACTTC
TRBJ2-1,TRBD2,NA,TRBV28,CASRYRLAGNQNEQFF,TGTGCCAGCAGATACAGACTAGCGGGAAATCAAAATGAGCAGTTCTTC
TRBJ2-3,NA,NA,TRBV7-9,CASSLSQGSADTQYF,TGTGCCAGCAGCCTCTCGCAGGGGTCAGCAGATACGCAGTATTTT
TRBJ2-2,TRBD2,NA,TRBV5-1,CASSTDTSGRETGELFF,TGCGCCAGCAGCACAGATACTAGCGGGAGGGAGACCGGGGAGCTGTTTTTT
TRBJ2-1,TRBD1,NA,TRBV4-3,CASSFGTGGLDEQFF,TGCGCCAGCAGTTTCGGGACAGGGGGATTGGATGAGCAGTTCTTC
TRBJ2-5,NA,NA,TRBV5-1,CASSLGGQGKETQYF,TGCGCCAGCAGCTTGGGGGGGCAGGGGAAAGAGACCCAGTACTTC
TRBJ2-5,NA,NA,TRBV28,CASSLNGQETQYF,TGTGCCAGCAGTTTAAACGGCCAAGAGACCCAGTACTTC
TRBJ2-5,TRBD1,once,TRBV7-9,CASRQNRPGQGVETQYF,TGTGCCAGCAGACAAAATCGACCGGGACAGGGGGTGGAGACCCAGTACTTC
TRBJ1-2,NA,NA,TRBV16,CASSYRAQWGYTF,TGTGCCAGCAGTTACAGGGCCCAGTGGGGCTACACCTTC
TRBJ1-1,NA,NA,TRBV19,CASSVGAVTEAFF,TGTGCCAGTAGCGTGGGGGCTGTCACTGAAGCTTTCTTT
TRBJ2-7,TRBD1,NA,TRBV5-1,CASSPGQGAREQYF,TGCGCCAGCAGCCCGGGACAGGGGGCAAGAGAGCAGTACTTC
TRBJ1-1,TRBD1,NA,TRBV11-2,CASSFLLPGQGGEAFF,TGTGCCAGCAGCTTTCTCCTCCCAGGACAGGGCGGTGAAGCTTTCTTT
TRBJ2-1,TRBD2,NA,TRBV9,CASSHSGAPNEQFF,TGTGCCAGCAGCCATAGCGGGGCCCCCAATGAGCAGTTCTTC
TRBJ1-3,NA,once,TRBV27,CASSLSGVPGNTIYF,TGTGCCAGCAGTTTATCCGGGGTCCCCGGAAACACCATATATTTT
TRBJ2-6,NA,NA,TRBV25-1,CASSQTRSGANVLTF,TGTGCCAGCAGCCAGACTCGATCTGGGGCCAACGTCCTGACTTTC
TRBJ1-2,NA,NA,TRBV12-5,CASGLSPNRANYGYTF,TGTGCTAGTGGTTTGTCCCCTAACAGGGCTAACTATGGCTACACCTTC
TRBJ1-1,NA,NA,TRBV7-9,CASSFSRVGTEAFF,TGTGCCAGCAGCTTTTCCAGGGTAGGTACTGAAGCTTTCTTT
TRBJ2-7,TRBD1,NA,TRBV11-2,CASRRPGQVPYEQYF,TGTGCCAGCAGAAGACCGGGACAGGTTCCCTACGAGCAGTACTTC